This is a list of T cell receptor beta chains from one sample in a study of cytomegalovirus exposure and HLA in healthy donors. Only in-frame clones appear in the TCRdb table, and some are missing; sequencing was by immunoSEQ multiplex PCR. There are a few hundred thousand clones in the sample; roughly 88% occur only once, and 3.1% lies in the top ten. The sample consisted of PBMCs. Receptors were obtained from a woman aged 25-40 years in good health and CMV-seronegative. The CDR3 runs from the conserved cysteine through the conserved F or W. The order of the fields is clone size, J gene, D gene, V gene, CDR3 protein, CDR3 DNA. The D gene is left open where the match is weak. Rows give clone size only sometimes, using once, few, many, or a class for an expanded clone.

>NA|TRBJ2-4|TRBD2|TRBV5-1
CASSWTSGSDKNIQYF
TGCGCCAGCAGCTGGACTAGCGGGAGTGACAAAAACATTCAGTACTTC
>NA|TRBJ2-7|NA|TRBV9
CASSAFEEDYEQYF
TGTGCCAGCAGCGCCTTTGAGGAGGACTACGAGCAGTACTTC
>NA|TRBJ1-1|NA|TRBV5-4
CASSQGLNTEAFF
TGTGCCAGCAGTCAGGGCCTGAACACTGAAGCTTTCTTT
>NA|TRBJ2-1|TRBD2|TRBV4-3
CASSLGLAGGTMGQFF
TGCGCCAGCAGCCTCGGACTAGCGGGAGGGACGATGGGGCAGTTCTTC
>NA|TRBJ2-1|NA|TRBV5-6
CASSLAGLGEQFF
TGTGCCAGCAGCTTGGCCGGGCTAGGTGAGCAGTTCTTC
>NA|TRBJ2-5|TRBD1|TRBV29-1
CSVRTGWRETQYF
TGCAGCGTCCGGACAGGGTGGAGGGAGACCCAGTACTTC
>NA|TRBJ2-7|NA|TRBV19
CASSVSSGATYEQYF
TGTGCCAGTAGTGTCAGTAGCGGTGCGACCTACGAGCAGTACTTC
>NA|TRBJ1-2|NA|TRBV28
CASRNRDLYGYTF
TGTGCCAGCAGAAACCGGGACCTCTATGGCTACACCTTC
>NA|TRBJ2-3|TRBD1|TRBV7-2
CASSLNPRGRTDTQYF
TGTGCCAGCAGCCTAAACCCCAGGGGGCGGACAGATACGCAGTATTTT
>NA|TRBJ2-1|NA|TRBV30
CAWSSGTKGNEQFF
TGTGCCTGGAGCTCTGGTACAAAAGGGAATGAGCAGTTCTTC
>NA|TRBJ2-3|TRBD2|TRBV7-9
CASSAPGLAGSSTDTQYF
TGTGCCAGCAGCGCTCCGGGACTAGCGGGATCTAGCACAGATACGCAGTATTTT
>NA|TRBJ2-5|NA|TRBV5-1
CASSLGREKETQYF
TGCGCCAGCAGCTTGGGGAGGGAGAAAGAGACCCAGTACTTC
>NA|TRBJ2-2|TRBD2|TRBV11-3
CASSLDMWGSGSEAGELFF
TGTGCCAGCAGCTTAGATATGTGGGGAAGCGGGAGTGAGGCCGGGGAGCTGTTTTTT
>NA|TRBJ1-1|TRBD1|TRBV14
CASSQVDRVAFF
TGTGCCAGCAGCCAAGTTGACAGGGTTGCTTTCTTT
>NA|TRBJ2-7|NA|TRBV5-1
CASSLWHSYEQYF
TGCGCCAGCAGCTTGTGGCATTCCTACGAGCAGTACTTC
>NA|TRBJ1-3|NA|TRBV4-3
CASSQVVGTGNTIYF
TGCGCCAGCAGCCAAGTCGTGGGAACTGGAAACACCATATATTTT
>NA|TRBJ2-7|NA|TRBV30
CAWVDHEGRKDEQYF
TGTGCCTGGGTTGATCATGAGGGGAGAAAGGACGAGCAGTACTTC
>NA|TRBJ2-6|NA|TRBV18
CASSPTSGANVLTF
TGTGCCAGCTCACCCACATCTGGGGCCAACGTCCTGACTTTC
>NA|TRBJ2-1|NA|TRBV9
CASSVAAWGSYNEQFF
TGTGCCAGCAGCGTAGCGGCGTGGGGGTCTTACAATGAGCAGTTCTTC
>NA|TRBJ2-7|NA|TRBV27
CASSPDRSYEQYF
TGTGCCAGCAGCCCCGACAGATCCTACGAGCAGTACTTC
>NA|TRBJ2-1|TRBD2|TRBV7-6
CASSFSGRIEQFF
TGTGCCAGCAGCTTTAGCGGGAGGATTGAGCAGTTCTTC
>NA|TRBJ2-3|TRBD1|TRBV11-3
CASSSRTGGVADTQYF
TGTGCCAGCAGTTCCCGGACAGGGGGCGTCGCAGATACGCAGTATTTT
>few|TRBJ1-5|NA|TRBV6-5
CASSWRGGNQPQHF
TGTGCCAGCAGCTGGCGGGGGGGCAATCAGCCCCAGCATTTT
>NA|TRBJ2-5|TRBD2|TRBV13
CASSEVATSGRFQETQYF
TGTGCCAGCAGCGAAGTCGCGACTAGCGGGAGGTTTCAAGAGACCCAGTACTTC
>once|TRBJ2-7|NA|TRBV27
CASSLSLNYEQYF
TGTGCCAGCAGTTTATCCTTGAACTACGAGCAGTACTTC
>NA|TRBJ2-1|TRBD2|TRBV2
CASSEIGTRQSGRGDGEQFF
TGTGCCAGCAGTGAAATTGGGACTCGACAGAGCGGGAGAGGGGATGGTGAGCAGTTCTTC
>NA|TRBJ2-5|NA|TRBV5-1
CASSLAWIDIAQETQYF
TGCGCCAGCAGCTTGGCCTGGATCGATATTGCACAAGAGACCCAGTACTTC
>NA|TRBJ1-1|NA|TRBV7-9
CASSKGLGDTEAFF
TGTGCCAGCAGCAAAGGGTTGGGGGACACTGAAGCTTTCTTT
>NA|TRBJ1-2|NA|TRBV28
CASSRPGPFNYGYTF
TGTGCCAGCAGTCGACCTGGCCCGTTTAACTATGGCTACACCTTC
>NA|TRBJ2-1|TRBD2|TRBV28
CASMSGRRRYEQFF
TGTGCCAGCATGAGCGGGAGACGTCGATATGAGCAGTTCTTC
>NA|TRBJ2-3|TRBD2|TRBV23-1
CASSQYRASGRRGTDTQYF
TGCGCCAGCAGTCAATATCGGGCTAGCGGGAGGAGAGGCACAGATACGCAGTATTTT
>NA|TRBJ2-3|NA|TRBV28
CASSLEGVSSTDTQYF
TGTGCCAGCAGTCTAGAGGGGGTGTCGAGCACAGATACGCAGTATTTT
>NA|TRBJ2-7|TRBD2|TRBV28
CATSEASGIAYEQYF
TGTGCCACCTCAGAGGCTAGCGGGATAGCCTACGAGCAGTACTTC
>NA|TRBJ2-2|NA|TRBV20-1
CSAGDTGELFF
TGCAGTGCCGGGGACACCGGGGAGCTGTTTTTT
>few|TRBJ1-2|NA|TRBV19
CASSGRTAGYTF
TGTGCCAGTAGTGGGAGGACAGCTGGCTACACCTTC
>NA|TRBJ2-1|NA|TRBV19
CASSIDPLTGEWKVEQFF
TGTGCCAGTAGTATAGACCCATTGACAGGCGAGTGGAAAGTTGAGCAGTTCTTC
>few|TRBJ1-2|TRBD1|TRBV10-3
CAISQQGADGYTF
TGTGCCATCAGTCAACAGGGGGCGGACGGCTACACCTTC
>few|TRBJ2-2|NA|TRBV7-2
CASSLGLSTGELFF
TGTGCCAGCAGCTTGGGTCTGTCTACCGGGGAGCTGTTTTTT
>NA|TRBJ1-1|TRBD1|TRBV11-3
CASSSGDRGKVSTEAFF
TGTGCCAGCAGCTCCGGGGACAGGGGAAAGGTGAGCACTGAAGCTTTCTTT
>few|TRBJ2-7|TRBD2|TRBV5-1
CASSLVAGGVYEQYF
TGCGCCAGCAGCTTGGTAGCGGGAGGGGTATACGAGCAGTACTTC
>NA|TRBJ2-2|TRBD2|TRBV4-1
CASSLAGGPHGELFF
TGCGCCAGCAGCCTAGCGGGAGGGCCGCACGGGGAGCTGTTTTTT
>NA|TRBJ1-5|TRBD1|TRBV28
CASSGRDRRKAPNQPQHF
TGTGCCAGCAGTGGCCGGGACAGACGAAAAGCGCCAAATCAGCCCCAGCATTTT
>NA|TRBJ1-4|TRBD1|TRBV28
CASSLRAGQGSEKLFF
TGTGCCAGCAGTTTACGGGCCGGACAGGGAAGCGAAAAACTGTTTTTT
>once|TRBJ2-5|NA|TRBV5-1
CASSLDLGGRGGETQYF
TGCGCCAGCAGCTTGGATCTGGGGGGCCGTGGAGGAGAGACCCAGTACTTC
>NA|TRBJ2-7|TRBD2|TRBV30
CAWSVLTWTSGNLDEQYF
TGTGCCTGGAGTGTACTAACCTGGACTAGCGGGAATTTAGACGAGCAGTACTTC
>NA|TRBJ2-7|TRBD1|TRBV7-9
CASTRDRGPYEQYF
TGTGCCAGCACCCGGGACAGGGGGCCTTACGAGCAGTACTTC
>NA|TRBJ2-1|NA|TRBV6-1
CASSRGSNEQFF
TGTGCCAGCAGTAGAGGGAGCAATGAGCAGTTCTTC